These 32 T cell receptor beta chains share one sample of origin, sequenced in a study of T-cell reconstitution after alpha-beta-depleted transplantation in children. Unique molecular identifiers tagged the TCRbeta library. TCRdb itself ran the PCR reads through MiXCR, one entry per CDR3 protein. The sample carries about 470,000 distinct CDR3 sequences, approximately 41% recorded once. The sequenced sample was PBMCs, obtained before TCRalphabeta/CD19-depleted stem cell transplant. These receptor sequences come from a girl aged 2 to 9 with aplastic anemia, due to receive a stem cell transplant.

V is TRBV6-5 and J is TRBJ2-5; 8 positions match TRBD1. Germline V CDR1 and CDR2: MNHEY, SVGAGI. The CDR3 length is 16 residues. V was clipped by 2 bases and J by 4 bases; unmatched bases: 9. Written as DNA, the CDR3 is TGTGCCAGCAGTTACCCAGGCAGGGGGCAACGAGAGACCCAGTACTTC. Protein: CASSYPGRGQRETQYF.

Only a few counts were recorded for this clonotype. Its ends do not fully match the called genes, so a read error is possible. This chain connects TRBV12-3 or TRBV12-4 to TRBJ2-2; the D gene is possibly TRBD1 (5 bases). The length of the CDR3 is 14 residues. Here the CDR3 reads CASKGVANTGELFF. The CDR3 nucleotides read TGTGCGAGCAAAGGGGTTGCGAACACCGGGGAGCTGTTTTTT.

V usage is TRBV6-5 and J usage is TRBJ2-7; 7 positions agree with TRBD2. Germline CDR1 and CDR2: MNHEY and SVGAGI. CDR3 length equals 15 residues. With 3 bases clipped from V and 3 bases from J, the junction kept 8 bases outside the gene matches. Here the CDR3 DNA reads TGTGCCAGCAGTTATCCCGGACTAGAGGGCTACGAGCAGTACTTC. Amino acids: CASSYPGLEGYEQYF.

The chain uses TRBV28 and TRBJ2-5, with D maybe TRBD2 (6 bases). Germline CDR1 and CDR2: MDHEN and SYDVKM. The CDR3 consists of 14 residues. The V end lost 5 bases, the J end lost 4 bases, and 14 bases lay between the germline ends. The CDR3: CASSPPGVRETQYF. The CDR3 DNA reads TGTGCCAGCAGTCCGCCGGGGGTCAGAGAGACCCAGTACTTC.

This clonotype was detected a few times. The chain carries TRBV7-9 and TRBJ1-1; D is uncertain. The CDR3 totals 14 residues. Germline values: CDR1 SEHNR, CDR2 FQNEAQ (reference sequence). Deletions cut 1 base from V and 1 base from J, with 7 bases between. The CDR3 region is CASSLGEWNTEAFF. In nucleotides, the CDR3 is TGTGCCAGCAGCTTAGGTGAGTGGAACACTGAAGCTTTCTTT.

The rearrangement links TRBV12-3 or TRBV12-4 to TRBJ2-4; D is unclear. The CDR3 runs 12 residues. Trimming cost V 3 bases and J 8 bases, with 8 bases left between them. In DNA, the CDR3 is TGTGCCAGCAGTTTCGTCGGTGACATTCAGTACTTC. It is translated as CASSFVGDIQYF.

This clonotype showed up just a few times. This sequence joins TRBV28 and TRBJ1-5, with D possibly being TRBD1 (5 bases). Germline V gene data show CDR1 as MDHEN and CDR2 as SYDVKM. Trimming pared 1 base from V and 3 bases from J, leaving 10 bases between. The CDR3 consists of 15 residues. CDR3 sequence: CASSLSGSYNQPQHF. Here the CDR3 DNA reads TGTGCCAGCAGTTTATCAGGGTCCTACAATCAGCCCCAGCATTTT.

The rearrangement joins TRBV5-6 to TRBJ2-1; 7 bases agree with TRBD2. CDR1 and CDR2 (germline): SGHDT, YYEEEE. Germline trimming cut 0 bases from V and 0 bases from J; bases unmatched to any gene: 12. This CDR3 is built from 19 residues. CDR3: CASSLDASGPFSSYNEQFF. CDR3 sequence (DNA): TGTGCCAGCAGCTTGGATGCTAGCGGACCGTTTAGCTCCTACAATGAGCAGTTCTTC.

There are many counts of this clonotype. The rearrangement links TRBV6-6 to TRBJ1-3; TRBD1 agrees at 7 bases. J was trimmed by 4 bases and V by 4 bases; bases with no gene match: 4. There are 14 residues in the CDR3. CDR1 and CDR2 from the germline V gene are MNHNY and SVGAGI (reference sequence). The CDR3 is CASSLRGPGNTIYF. In nucleotides, the CDR3 is TGTGCCAGCAGTTTAAGGGGGCCAGGAAACACCATATATTTT.

This clonotype came up a few times. The genes are TRBV5-1 and TRBJ1-1; 10 bases agree with TRBD1. V was pared by 0 bases and J by 11 bases, with 7 bases of the junction left unmatched. Germline V gene sequence: CDR1 SGHRS, CDR2 YFSETQ. The CDR3 loop spans 14 amino acids. CDR3 protein: CASSLAGQGSRAFF. The DNA for the CDR3 is TGCGCCAGCAGCTTGGCGGGACAGGGGAGTAGGGCTTTCTTT.

This chain connects TRBV29-1 to TRBJ2-1, with D possibly matching TRBD1 (6 bases). The CDR3 runs to 15 residues. The germline V and J ends were trimmed by 0 bases and 2 bases, with 11 bases remaining between them. From germline, CDR1 is SQVTM and CDR2 ANQGSEA. CDR3 nucleotides: TGCAGCGTTGAAGACCCAGGGGCGCCCTACAATGAGCAGTTCTTC. This codes for CSVEDPGAPYNEQFF.

The chain links TRBV5-1 to TRBJ2-3; 8 bases are a match to TRBD1. Germline V gene sequence: CDR1 SGHRS, CDR2 YFSETQ. V lost 2 bases to trimming and J lost 0 bases; unmatched junction nucleotides: 5. The CDR3 spans 16 residues. CDR3 sequence: CASSLSQGESTDTQYF. Here the CDR3 DNA reads TGCGCCAGCAGCTTATCACAGGGGGAGAGCACAGATACGCAGTATTTT. The entire variable domain, with the rest obtained from reference TRBV5-1 and TRBJ2-3, is as follows: KAGVTQTPRYLIKTRGQQVTLSCSPISGHRSVSWYQQTPGQGLQFLFEYFSETQRNKGNFPGRFSGRQFSNSRSEMNVSTLELGDSALYLCASSLSQGESTDTQYFGPGTRLTVL.

This clonotype turned up a few times. The chain is built from TRBV20-1 and TRBJ2-1, with TRBD1 as a possible D gene (5 bases). Looked up from germline, CDR1 is DFQATT and CDR2 is SNEGSKA (reference sequence). The V end lost 6 bases, the J end lost 10 bases, and 19 bases lay between the germline ends. The CDR3 consists of 13 residues. CDR3 loop: CSAAQGMGQEQFF. DNA of the CDR3: TGCAGTGCCGCGCAGGGTATGGGGCAGGAGCAGTTCTTC.

The CDR3 sequence is CASWGQAATQYF. The CDR3, as DNA: TGCGCCAGCTGGGGACAGGCGGCGACCCAGTACTTC. V is TRBV10-2 and J is TRBJ2-5; TRBD1 matches 8 bases. Trimming removed 8 bases from V and 7 bases from J; junction bases left unmatched: 6. The CDR3 has 12 residues. CDR1 is WSHSY and CDR2 is SAAADI in the germline V gene.

The chain carries TRBV7-3 and TRBJ2-3, with D tentatively TRBD1 (6 bases). The CDR3 totals 13 residues. V was shortened by 6 bases and J by 4 bases, with 11 bases between the two germline ends. Germline-derived CDR1 and CDR2 are SGHTA and FQGTGA. The DNA for the CDR3 is TGTGCCAGCAGTAAGGGGGTCGCAGATACGCAGTATTTT. This codes for CASSKGVADTQYF. Variable domain in full (rest from reference TRBV7-3 and TRBJ2-3): GAGVSQTPSNKVTEKGKYVELRCDPISGHTALYWYRQSLGQGPEFLIYFQGTGAADDSGLPNDRFFAVRPEGSVSTLKIQRTERGDSAVYLCASSKGVADTQYFGPGTRLTVL.

About this clonotype itself: One base away lies a much larger clone, so this may be a sequencing read error. The chain has TRBV29-1 and TRBJ2-4; 8 nucleotides line up with TRBD2. The CDR3 contains 14 residues. Germline V lookup: CDR1 SQVTM, CDR2 ANQGSEA. As DNA, the CDR3 is TGCAGCGTTGCCCCCAGCGGGAGCTCCAACATTCACTACTTC. This translates into CSVAPSGSSNIHYF.

This chain uses TRBV19 with TRBJ1-1; possible D gene TRBD1, 5 bases. V was pared by 3 bases and J by 4 bases, with 15 bases between. The CDR3 contains 15 residues. CDR1 is LNHDA, CDR2 SQIVND, per germline (reference sequence). The CDR3 DNA sequence: TGTGCCAGTAGTATCATACAGGCCGCGACCACTGAAGCTTTCTTT. Residues: CASSIIQAATTEAFF.

V gene TRBV18 combines with J gene TRBJ2-7, with no clear D. V was trimmed by 1 base and J by 7 bases, leaving 5 bases between them. The CDR3 runs 11 residues. The germline V gene has CDR1 KGHSH and CDR2 LQKENI. The CDR3 sequence is CASSPRSEQYF. The CDR3 DNA follows: TGTGCCAGCTCACCACGGTCGGAGCAGTACTTC. Full variable domain (missing parts from reference TRBV18 and TRBJ2-7): NAGVMQNPRHLVRRRGQEARLRCSPMKGHSHVYWYRQLPEEGLKFMVYLQKENIIDESGMPKERFSAEFPKEGPSILRIQQVVRGDSAAYFCASSPRSEQYFGPGTRLTVT.

The genes are TRBV4-1 and TRBJ2-1, with a tentative D call TRBD2 (6 bases). V was trimmed by 6 bases and J by 2 bases, leaving 14 bases between them. Germline lookup yields CDR1 MGHRA and CDR2 YSYEKL. The CDR3 runs 15 residues. This CDR3 reads CASSPNRGTYNEQFF. Written as DNA, the CDR3 is TGCGCCAGCAGTCCTAACCGGGGGACCTACAATGAGCAGTTCTTC.

This sequence joins TRBV5-1 and TRBJ2-1, with a weak D call TRBD1 (7 bases). The CDR3 totals 15 residues. In germline, CDR1 is SGHRS, CDR2 YFSETQ. V lost 4 bases to trimming and J lost 4 bases, with 15 bases between them. Here the CDR3 reads CASSPGGTVYNEQFF. Here the CDR3 DNA reads TGCGCCAGCAGCCCTGGGGGGACAGTATACAATGAGCAGTTCTTC.

There are a few counts of this clonotype. The V call is TRBV9, the J call TRBJ1-2; D is undetermined. In germline, CDR1 is SGDLS, CDR2 YYNGEE. Trimming shortened V by 0 bases and J by 4 bases, and 22 bases separated the two germline ends. CDR3 length: 18 amino acids. CDR3 nucleotides: TGTGCCAGCAGCGTAGCAAGTCTGACTGTAGGAGTCAGCTATGGCTACACCTTC. Translation gives CASSVASLTVGVSYGYTF.

The chain joins TRBV20-1 to TRBJ2-5; 7 bases are shared with TRBD2. V gave up 3 bases and J gave up 1 base; unmatched junction bases: 2. The CDR3 is 13 amino acids. Germline-derived CDR1 and CDR2 are DFQATT and SNEGSKA (reference sequence). CDR3 nucleotide sequence: TGCAGTGCTAGGCGGGGGAGCCAAGAGACCCAGTACTTC. It encodes CSARRGSQETQYF.

The sample holds one count of this clonotype. This chain links TRBV12-3 or TRBV12-4 with TRBJ2-5; D gene unclear. Trimming cost V 5 bases and J 7 bases, with 11 bases left between them. The CDR3 spans 12 residues. In DNA form, the CDR3 reads TGTGCCAGCAGTGCCACCTCGGGGACCCAGTACTTC. It codes for CASSATSGTQYF.

The chain is built from TRBV12-3 or TRBV12-4 and TRBJ2-3; TRBD2 aligns across 10 bases. The CDR3 totals 15 residues. V was clipped by 7 bases and J by 2 bases; unmatched bases: 6. The CDR3 spells CASTVAGGVTDTQYF. CDR3 in DNA: TGTGCCAGCACCGTAGCGGGAGGAGTCACAGATACGCAGTATTTT.

This chain links TRBV6-2 or TRBV6-3 with TRBJ1-2; unclear D gene. Germline loops: CDR1 MNHEY, CDR2 SVGEGT. This CDR3 is 12 amino acids long. V was trimmed by 5 bases and J by 4 bases, leaving 8 bases between them. CDR3 residues: CASSQRGYGYTF. Here the CDR3 DNA reads TGTGCCAGCAGTCAGCGAGGCTATGGCTACACCTTC.

V is TRBV12-3 or TRBV12-4 and J is TRBJ2-7; D may be TRBD1 (6 bases). The ends were cut back, 5 bases at V and 7 bases at J, with 18 bases in the middle. The CDR3 loop spans 14 amino acids. DNA of the CDR3: TGTGCCAGCAGTGGGCAGGGGATGGGTGCAGAGCAGTACTTC. This gives the protein CASSGQGMGAEQYF.

This rearrangement joins TRBV30 to TRBJ2-2, with 7 bases identical to TRBD1. The CDR3 spans 15 residues. The junction had 5 bases not matched to a gene; V was cut back by 1 base and J by 3 bases. The V gene's germline CDR1 is GTSNPN and CDR2 SVGIG (reference sequence). The CDR3, as DNA: TGTGCCTGGAGTGAGGGGGCGCGGGACACCGGGGAGCTGTTTTTT. Its translation: CAWSEGARDTGELFF. Full variable domain (missing parts from reference TRBV30 and TRBJ2-2): SQTIHQWPATLVQPVGSPLSLECTVEGTSNPNLYWYRQAAGRGLQLLFYSVGIGQISSEVPQNLSASRPQDRQFILSSKKLLLSDSGFYLCAWSEGARDTGELFFGEGSRLTVL.

This clonotype appeared a few times. V gene TRBV7-2 combines with J gene TRBJ2-7, with 8 bases that match TRBD1. J lost 6 bases, V lost 3 bases, and 1 base had no gene match. Germline V gene sequence: CDR1 SGHTA, CDR2 FQGNSA. The CDR3 length is 12 residues. The DNA of the CDR3 is TGTGCCAGCAGCTTGGACAGGGCCGAGCAGTACTTC. As protein: CASSLDRAEQYF.

In this sample, this clonotype turned up a few times. The chain joins TRBV18 to TRBJ2-7; unclear D gene. V lost 2 bases and J 5 bases, leaving 16 bases between the germline ends. The germline V gene encodes CDR1 KGHSH and CDR2 LQKENI. The CDR3 is 15 residues long. CDR3 residues: CASSPKGGPLDEQYF. CDR3 DNA: TGTGCCAGCTCACCAAAGGGTGGCCCCCTGGACGAGCAGTACTTC. The entire variable domain, with the rest obtained from reference TRBV18 and TRBJ2-7, is as follows: NAGVMQNPRHLVRRRGQEARLRCSPMKGHSHVYWYRQLPEEGLKFMVYLQKENIIDESGMPKERFSAEFPKEGPSILRIQQVVRGDSAAYFCASSPKGGPLDEQYFGPGTRLTVT.

This clonotype was picked up a small number of times. The chain couples TRBV4-1 to TRBJ2-5, with 8 bases matching TRBD1. With 4 bases clipped from V and 5 bases from J, the junction kept 18 bases outside the gene matches. The germline gives CDR1 MGHRA, CDR2 YSYEKL. CDR3 length: 18 amino acids. CDR3 region: CASSPQGQGRGRRETQYF. DNA of the CDR3: TGCGCCAGCAGCCCCCAGGGGCAGGGCAGGGGGCGGAGGGAGACCCAGTACTTC.

As to this clonotype: The CDR3 does not close with the conserved phenylalanine or tryptophan, likely indicating a read error. The limits of the CDR3 on the DNA are not certain, so only TCRdb's listed CDR3 is given. The chain joins TRBV27 to TRBJ2-5; the listed D gene, TRBD2, was not tested against the DNA. The CDR3 region is 9 residues in length, termini included. The V gene's germline CDR1 is MNHEY and CDR2 SMNVEV (reference sequence). The chain's CDR3 is CASTTSPAG.

This chain links TRBV6-1 with TRBJ1-5, with D possibly matching TRBD1 (6 bases). Germline CDR1 MNHNS, CDR2 SASEGT. V was shortened by 6 bases and J by 2 bases, with 14 bases between the two germline ends. The CDR3 contains 15 residues. CDR3 DNA sequence: TGTGCCAGCAGGCTCGCAGGGGTGGGCAATCAGCCCCAGCATTTT. Protein product: CASRLAGVGNQPQHF.